The 5 T cell receptor beta chains below all came from one sample that was sequenced in a study of Tregs in tolerant kidney transplant recipients. Data came from immunoSEQ multiplex PCR; TCRdb stores just in-frame clones and leaves some out. This sample has about 110,000 clones, with 90% found just once. The sequencing here drew on CD4+ T cells from blood, taken before the transplant. Receptors were obtained from a human donor who received a combined kidney and bone marrow transplant.

The J gene is TRBJ2-3, the V gene TRBV29-1; 9 positions match TRBD2. CDR1 SQVTM and CDR2 ANQGSEA come from the germline V gene. V shed 4 bases, J shed 2 bases, and the junction held 13 bases outside the gene matches. The CDR3 is 17 amino acids. This CDR3 is CSVGSSGRRGHTDTQYF. The CDR3 bases are TGCAGCGTTGGTAGTAGCGGGAGACGCGGCCACACAGATACGCAGTATTTT.

This chain uses TRBV18 with TRBJ2-7; TRBD1 matches at 8 bases. CDR1 and CDR2 (germline): KGHSH, LQKENI. This CDR3 has 14 residues. The V and J ends lost 2 bases and 2 bases, in that order; junction bases with no gene match: 2. DNA for the CDR3: TGTGCCAGCTCACCAGGGACAGGCCCCTACGAGCAGTACTTC. It specifies CASSPGTGPYEQYF.

CDR3 in amino acids: CASSRATGLETQYF. In DNA, the CDR3 is TGTGCCAGCAGCCGCGCTACAGGGTTGGAGACCCAGTACTTC. This chain uses TRBV7-9 with TRBJ2-5, with D tentatively TRBD1 (6 bases). The germline CDR1 and CDR2 sequences are SEHNR and FQNEAQ (reference sequence). Between the trimmed V and J ends, which lost 5 bases and 5 bases, there was a span of 15 bases. This CDR3 is built from 14 residues.

A few counts support this clone. V and J are TRBV29-1 and TRBJ2-1; D may be TRBD2 (6 bases). Trimming removed 6 bases at V and 6 bases at J, with 12 bases between. This CDR3 is built from 12 residues. Germline CDR1 is SQVTM and CDR2 is ANQGSEA. As DNA, the CDR3 is TGCAGCGTGGGGACTCATGCCAATGAGCAGTTCTTC. Its protein product is CSVGTHANEQFF.

V gene TRBV19 combines with J gene TRBJ1-5; tentative D call: TRBD1 (6 bases). Trimming shortened V by 2 bases and J by 1 base, and 9 bases separated the two germline ends. Germline assignment: CDR1 LNHDA and CDR2 SQIVND (reference sequence). This CDR3 is built from 15 residues. In DNA form, the CDR3 reads TGTGCCAGTAGTATATCAGGGGTAAGCAATCAGCCCCAGCATTTT. Its translation is CASSISGVSNQPQHF.